A selection of T cell receptor beta chains follows, all from one sample in a study of OX40 agonist ivuxolimab in advanced cancers. The data were produced by immunoSEQ multiplex PCR, yet TCRdb's version contains in-frame clones alone and is incomplete. The repertoire holds about 9,700 clones, with around 70% as singletons. This specimen consisted of CD4+ or CD8+ T cells sorted from blood, obtained in a trial of the OX40 agonist ivuxolimab. The receptors were gathered from an adult with an advanced solid tumor such as melanoma, head and neck, liver or kidney cancer. CDR3s include the opening cysteine and the closing phenylalanine or tryptophan. The order of the fields is clone size, J gene, V gene, D gene, CDR3 protein, CDR3 DNA. A D gene is named only where the DNA matches it firmly. Clone size is given for some rows only: seen once, a few or many times, or a class if the clone is expanded.

abundance: -
j_gene: TRBJ1-2
v_gene: TRBV5-6
d_gene: -
CDR3aa: CASSQGQSVKGYTF
CDR3nt: TGTGCCAGCAGCCAGGGCCAGTCAGTAAAGGGCTACACCTTC

abundance: few
j_gene: TRBJ1-5
v_gene: TRBV27
d_gene: TRBD1
CDR3aa: CASSLRTGGSIQPQHF
CDR3nt: TGTGCCAGCAGTTTACGGACAGGGGGAAGTATTCAGCCCCAGCATTTT

abundance: -
j_gene: TRBJ2-7
v_gene: TRBV5-1
d_gene: -
CDR3aa: CASSLETVSYEQYF
CDR3nt: TGCGCCAGCAGCTTGGAGACCGTCTCCTACGAGCAGTACTTC

abundance: few
j_gene: TRBJ2-2
v_gene: TRBV13
d_gene: -
CDR3aa: CASSLGMATNTGELFF
CDR3nt: TGTGCCAGCAGCTTAGGTATGGCGACGAACACCGGGGAGCTGTTTTTT

abundance: few
j_gene: TRBJ1-5
v_gene: TRBV4-2
d_gene: -
CDR3aa: CASSLGDQPQHF
CDR3nt: TGTGCCAGCAGCTTGGGGGATCAGCCCCAGCATTTT

abundance: -
j_gene: TRBJ1-5
v_gene: TRBV6-5
d_gene: TRBD1
CDR3aa: CASSRDSKNQPQHF
CDR3nt: TGTGCCAGCAGCCGGGACAGTAAAAATCAGCCCCAGCATTTT

abundance: -
j_gene: TRBJ1-1
v_gene: TRBV7-3
d_gene: -
CDR3aa: CASSLTGSLTEAFF
CDR3nt: TGTGCCAGCAGCTTAACAGGCAGCCTCACTGAAGCTTTCTTT

abundance: -
j_gene: TRBJ1-1
v_gene: TRBV27
d_gene: -
CDR3aa: CASSLSYLGAGESEAFF
CDR3nt: TGTGCCAGCAGTTTATCGTATCTGGGGGCCGGAGAGAGTGAAGCTTTCTTT

abundance: -
j_gene: TRBJ1-2
v_gene: TRBV18
d_gene: TRBD1
CDR3aa: CASSPTYVGTGALHYGYTF
CDR3nt: TGTGCCAGCTCACCCACGTATGTCGGGACAGGGGCCCTCCACTATGGCTACACCTTC

abundance: -
j_gene: TRBJ1-2
v_gene: TRBV5-5
d_gene: -
CDR3aa: CASSQEEGALYGYTF
CDR3nt: TGTGCCAGCAGCCAAGAGGAAGGGGCTCTCTATGGCTACACCTTC

abundance: -
j_gene: TRBJ2-2
v_gene: TRBV7-9
d_gene: -
CDR3aa: CASSFETGGELFF
CDR3nt: TGTGCCAGCAGCTTTGAGACGGGCGGGGAGCTGTTTTTT

abundance: many
j_gene: TRBJ1-1
v_gene: TRBV6-6
d_gene: -
CDR3aa: CASSYSGGYTEAFF
CDR3nt: TGTGCCAGCAGTTACTCCGGGGGTTATACTGAAGCTTTCTTT

abundance: -
j_gene: TRBJ2-2
v_gene: TRBV9
d_gene: -
CDR3aa: CASSVGTQLTGELFF
CDR3nt: TGTGCCAGCAGCGTAGGGACTCAACTCACCGGGGAGCTGTTTTTT

abundance: -
j_gene: TRBJ2-7
v_gene: TRBV4-1
d_gene: TRBD2
CDR3aa: CASSQDLAGLGRLGEQYF
CDR3nt: TGCGCCAGCAGCCAAGACCTAGCGGGGTTGGGGAGGTTGGGCGAGCAGTACTTC

abundance: few
j_gene: TRBJ1-5
v_gene: TRBV15
d_gene: TRBD1
CDR3aa: CATSSQTGMNQPQHF
CDR3nt: TGTGCCACCAGCAGTCAGACAGGGATGAATCAGCCCCAGCATTTT

abundance: -
j_gene: TRBJ1-4
v_gene: TRBV5-6
d_gene: TRBD1
CDR3aa: CASSLEGQGAGKLFF
CDR3nt: TGTGCCAGCAGCTTGGAGGGACAGGGGGCCGGAAAACTGTTTTTT

abundance: -
j_gene: TRBJ1-6
v_gene: TRBV21-1
d_gene: -
CDR3aa: CAPRWRAVSYNSPLHF
CDR3nt: TGTGCCCCCCGATGGAGGGCCGTGTCCTATAATTCACCCCTCCACTTT

abundance: -
j_gene: TRBJ2-7
v_gene: TRBV4-3
d_gene: -
CDR3aa: CASSQDAGTYEQYF
CDR3nt: TGCGCCAGCAGCCAAGACGCCGGAACCTACGAGCAGTACTTC

abundance: few
j_gene: TRBJ1-5
v_gene: TRBV2
d_gene: -
CDR3aa: CASRQLDSNQPQHF
CDR3nt: TGTGCCAGCAGGCAGCTAGATAGCAATCAGCCCCAGCATTTT

abundance: -
j_gene: TRBJ1-5
v_gene: TRBV15
d_gene: TRBD1
CDR3aa: CATSRDEDRGLGQPQHF
CDR3nt: TGTGCCACCAGCAGAGATGAAGACAGGGGGCTCGGACAGCCCCAGCATTTT

abundance: -
j_gene: TRBJ2-1
v_gene: TRBV28
d_gene: TRBD2
CDR3aa: CASSFSPSGRSSFEQFF
CDR3nt: TGTGCCAGCAGTTTTTCGCCCAGCGGGAGGTCAAGTTTTGAGCAGTTCTTC

abundance: -
j_gene: TRBJ1-6
v_gene: TRBV2
d_gene: -
CDR3aa: CASSEFGGGPNSPLHF
CDR3nt: TGTGCCAGCAGTGAATTTGGGGGGGGCCCCAATTCACCCCTCCACTTT

abundance: -
j_gene: TRBJ2-7
v_gene: TRBV4-1
d_gene: TRBD1
CDR3aa: CASSQDTYRGRTQYF
CDR3nt: TGCGCCAGCAGCCAAGACACTTACAGGGGGCGGACTCAGTACTTC

abundance: medium-sized
j_gene: TRBJ2-3
v_gene: TRBV2
d_gene: -
CDR3aa: CASSPGTSSTDTQYF
CDR3nt: TGTGCCAGCAGCCCTGGGACCTCAAGCACAGATACGCAGTATTTT

abundance: -
j_gene: TRBJ2-1
v_gene: TRBV21-1
d_gene: -
CDR3aa: CASSPLWYGYNEQFF
CDR3nt: TGTGCCAGCAGCCCCCTCTGGTACGGCTACAATGAGCAGTTCTTC

abundance: -
j_gene: TRBJ1-1
v_gene: TRBV6-1
d_gene: -
CDR3aa: CASSETDLMNTEAFF
CDR3nt: TGTGCCAGCAGTGAGACAGACCTCATGAACACTGAAGCTTTCTTT